The T cell receptor (beta chain) described here comes from a study of OX40 agonist ivuxolimab in advanced cancers. CDR3 length: 13 residues. CDR1 and CDR2 from the germline V gene are MNHEY and SVGAGI. The J segment lost 7 bases and the V segment lost 10 bases, leaving 10 bases of the junction unmatched. The method was immunoSEQ multiplex PCR; TCRdb's version includes in-frame clones alone and lacks a portion of them. Of roughly 65,000 clones listed, roughly nine tenths are singletons. Sequenced material: CD4+ or CD8+ T cells sorted from blood, taken in a trial of the OX40 agonist ivuxolimab. This TCR derives from an adult with an advanced solid tumor such as melanoma, head and neck, liver or kidney cancer. The chain joins TRBV6-5 to TRBJ1-1, with 9 bases fitting TRBD1. For the CDR3, the DNA is TGTGCCACCGGGACAGGGTTTGGAAATGAAGCTTTCTTT. Translated, it gives CATGTGFGNEAFF.